This T cell receptor beta chain was sequenced for a study of patients and donors after allogeneic stem cell transplantation. Trimming took 0 bases from V and 0 from J; bases not matched to a gene: 4. This CDR3 region has 16 residues. Germline CDR1 SGHRS, CDR2 YFSETQ. Via MiXCR, TCRdb re-called the RT-PCR reads, giving one row per CDR3 protein. The repertoire holds about 1,900 distinct CDR3 sequences, with approximately 4.8% as singletons. Sequenced: blood, either unsorted or a sorted T cell fraction (not recorded which). The rearrangement uses TRBV5-1 and TRBJ2-7; 9 bases match TRBD2. The sequence was obtained from a human donor who was either an allogeneic HSCT recipient or a stem cell or donor lymphocyte infusion donor (not recorded which). It is not recorded whose cells these are; they may come from a transplant donor. The CDR3 reads CASSLATSGTSYEQYF. The CDR3 DNA follows: TGCGCCAGCAGCTTGGCGACTAGCGGAACCTCCTACGAGCAGTACTTC.